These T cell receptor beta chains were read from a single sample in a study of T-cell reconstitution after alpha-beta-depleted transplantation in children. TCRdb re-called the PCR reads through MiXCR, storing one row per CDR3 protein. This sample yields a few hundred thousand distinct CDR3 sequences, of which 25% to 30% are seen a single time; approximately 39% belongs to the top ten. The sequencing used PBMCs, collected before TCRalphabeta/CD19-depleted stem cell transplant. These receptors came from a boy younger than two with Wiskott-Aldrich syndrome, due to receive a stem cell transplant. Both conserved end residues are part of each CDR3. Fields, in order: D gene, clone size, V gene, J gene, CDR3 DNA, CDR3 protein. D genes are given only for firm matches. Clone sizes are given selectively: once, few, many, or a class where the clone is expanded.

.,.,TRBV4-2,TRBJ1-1,TGTGCCAGCAGTAGGACAGACCTAACTGAAGCTTTCTTT,CASSRTDLTEAFF
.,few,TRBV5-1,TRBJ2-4,TGCGCCAGCAGCAGGGGGTCAGTCCCAAACATTCAGTACTTC,CASSRGSVPNIQYF
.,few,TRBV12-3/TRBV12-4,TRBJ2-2,TGTGCCAGCAGTTTGGTAAACAAGGACGCGAACACCGGGGAGCTGTTTTTT,CASSLVNKDANTGELFF
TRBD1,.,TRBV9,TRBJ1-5,TGTGCCAGCAGCGTAGCTGGGACAGCGAATCAGCCCCAGCATTTT,CASSVAGTANQPQHF
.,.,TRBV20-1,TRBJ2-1,TGCAGTGCTGGGATTCTTGTGAGCTCCTACAATGAGCAGTTCTTC,CSAGILVSSYNEQFF
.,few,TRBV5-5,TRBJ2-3,TGTGCCAGCAGCTCCGGACTGTACGATAAACACTTT,CASSSGLYDKHF
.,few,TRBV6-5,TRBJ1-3,TGTGCCAGCAGTTACTCTATCGGACACCCGAGCTCTGGAAACACCATATATTTT,CASSYSIGHPSSGNTIYF
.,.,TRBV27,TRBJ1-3,TGTGCCAGCATATGGTGGGTGGAGCCTGGAAACACCATATATTTT,CASIWWVEPGNTIYF
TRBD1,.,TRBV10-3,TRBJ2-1,TGTGCCATCAGCAGCCCGACAGGGGAGTACAATGAGCAGTTCTTC,CAISSPTGEYNEQFF
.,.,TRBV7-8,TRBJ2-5,TGTGCCTCGCTGTCCCCGGGGGAGACCCAGTACTTC,CASLSPGETQYF
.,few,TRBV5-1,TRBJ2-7,TGCGCCAGCAGCTTGGCTTCCAACCCCGCCTACGAGCAGTACTTC,CASSLASNPAYEQYF
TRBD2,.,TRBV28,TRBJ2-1,TGTGCCAGCAGACTTGGACTAGCGGGAGAACTGATCTTC,CASRLGLAGELIF
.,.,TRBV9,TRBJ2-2,TGTGCCAGCAGCGTAGACGTCACCGCCGGGGAGCTGTTTTTT,CASSVDVTAGELFF
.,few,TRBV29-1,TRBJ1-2,TGCAGCGTTATCGATTGGGACGCCAAGGGCTACACCTTC,CSVIDWDAKGYTF
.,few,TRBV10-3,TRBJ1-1,TGTGCCATCGGGGACCTTTACACTGAAGCTTTCTTT,CAIGDLYTEAFF
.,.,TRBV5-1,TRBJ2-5,TGCGCCAGCAGCTTGGTTCGGCCCCGAGAGACCCAGTACTTC,CASSLVRPRETQYF
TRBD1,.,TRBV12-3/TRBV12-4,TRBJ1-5,TGTGCCAGCAGTTATTTCAGAGGGGGAATGACAGGGAATCAGCCCCAGCATTTT,CASSYFRGGMTGNQPQHF
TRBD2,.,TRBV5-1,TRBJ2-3,TGCGCCAGCAGTCAGGGACTAGCGGGAGGAGGAGATACGCAGTATTTT,CASSQGLAGGGDTQYF
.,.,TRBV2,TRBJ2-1,TGTGCCAGCAGTGACGGCACTAGCTCCTACAATGAGCAGTTCTTC,CASSDGTSSYNEQFF
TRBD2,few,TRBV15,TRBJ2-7,TGTGCCACCAGCAGAGAGCCGGTTAGCGGGATCCCCTACGAGCAGTACTTC,CATSREPVSGIPYEQYF
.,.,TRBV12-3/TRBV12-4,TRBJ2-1,TGTGCCAGCAGTAATCTAGCAGTTTCCTACAATGAGCAGTTCTTC,CASSNLAVSYNEQFF
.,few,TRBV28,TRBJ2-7,TGTGCCAGCAGTCTCGGACGGGAATTTACCTACGAGCAGTACTTC,CASSLGREFTYEQYF
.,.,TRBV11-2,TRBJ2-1,TGTGCCAGCAGCTTAGAACAAGTGGGCTTACAGAGCGCGATCTTCTTC,CASSLEQVGLQSAIFF
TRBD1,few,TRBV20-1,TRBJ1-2,TGCAGTGCTCGGACAGGGGGGAACTATGGCTACACCTTC,CSARTGGNYGYTF
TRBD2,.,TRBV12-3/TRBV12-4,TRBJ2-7,TGTGCCAGCAGTCATTCAGGGATCTGGAGCGGGAGGTTAACCTACGAGCAGTACTTC,CASSHSGIWSGRLTYEQYF
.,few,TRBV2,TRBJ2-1,TGTGCCAGCAGCGGACAGCTCCACTCCTACAATGAGCAGTTCTTC,CASSGQLHSYNEQFF
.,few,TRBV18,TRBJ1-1,TGTGCCAGCTCACCTCCCGAAGCTTTCTTT,CASSPPEAFF
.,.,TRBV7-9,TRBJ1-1,TGTGCCAGCAGCCGACGACAGGCGTTGAACACTGAAGCTTTCTTT,CASSRRQALNTEAFF
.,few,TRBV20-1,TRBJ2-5,TGCAGTGCTGCCGTCTCGGAGACCCAGTACTTC,CSAAVSETQYF
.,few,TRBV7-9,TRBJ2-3,TGTGCCAGCAGCGGGGACTCAGATACGCAGTATTTT,CASSGDSDTQYF
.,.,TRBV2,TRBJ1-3,TGTGCCAGCAGTGAATACGGGGAATCAGGAAACACCATATATTTT,CASSEYGESGNTIYF
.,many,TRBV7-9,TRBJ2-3,TGTGCCAGCAGCTTTTCGTCAGATACGCAGTATTTT,CASSFSSDTQYF
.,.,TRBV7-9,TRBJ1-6,TGTGCCAGCAGCTTCCCAGGGACTCCCCTCCACTTT,CASSFPGTPLHF
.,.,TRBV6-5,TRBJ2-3,TGTGCCAGCAGTTACTCGACAGACACAGATACGCAGTATTTT,CASSYSTDTDTQYF
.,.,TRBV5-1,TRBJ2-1,TGCGCCAGCAGTGCGAGCGGTAACTCCTACAATGAGCAGTTCTTC,CASSASGNSYNEQFF
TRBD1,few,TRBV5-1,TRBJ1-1,TGCGCCAGCAGCCTGGGGGCAGGGGGCGGCACTGAAGCTTTCTTT,CASSLGAGGGTEAFF
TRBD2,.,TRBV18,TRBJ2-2,TGTGCCAGCTCCCGAAAGCTAGCGGAGGACACCGGGGAGCTGTTTTTT,CASSRKLAEDTGELFF
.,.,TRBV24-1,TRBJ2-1,TGTGCCACCAGTGACCAGACCGGGGGAAGTGAGCAGTTCTTC,CATSDQTGGSEQFF
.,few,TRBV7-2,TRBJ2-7,TGTGCCAGCAGCTTAGCGGAGACACCCCACTACGAGCAGTACTTC,CASSLAETPHYEQYF
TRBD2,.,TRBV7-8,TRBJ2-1,TGTGCCAGCAGCTTTAGTGAGACTAGCGGCAATGAGCAGTTCTTC,CASSFSETSGNEQFF
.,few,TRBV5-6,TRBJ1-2,TGTGCCAGCAGCTTGTGGCTTCGAGACAGATACTATGGCTACACCTTC,CASSLWLRDRYYGYTF
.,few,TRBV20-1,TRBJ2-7,TGCAGTGCTAGAGATGGCTCAGGGAACTACGAGCAGTACTTC,CSARDGSGNYEQYF